Presented here are 29 T cell receptor beta chains from one specimen sequenced in a study of blood T cells in healthy people across ages. Together with a sample-barcoded 5' primer, a J-beta primer mix was included in a second PCR lasting about 7 to 11 cycles. TCRdb re-analysed the 5' RACE reads in MiXCR, keeping a single row per CDR3 protein. The profile shows around 1,600,000 distinct CDR3 sequences, approximately 43% of them singletons. The sequenced material came from blood. The source is a woman aged 18-30 years in good health.

The chain has TRBV5-8 and TRBJ2-5, with D tentatively TRBD1 (6 bases). The germline gives CDR1 SGHTS, CDR2 YDEGEE. The CDR3 spans 14 residues. Between the trimmed V and J ends, which lost 2 bases and 5 bases, there was a span of 13 bases. This CDR3 reads CASSLDRRRETQYF. CDR3 sequence (DNA): TGTGCCAGCAGCTTAGACAGGAGAAGGGAGACCCAGTACTTC.

The V call is TRBV7-9, the J call TRBJ1-5; 11 positions match TRBD1. V lost 3 bases and J lost 5; bases outside the gene matches: 6. This CDR3 has 16 amino acids. CDR1 and CDR2 (germline): SEHNR, FQNEAQ (reference sequence). This CDR3 reads CASSLGTGGPHQPQHF. Written as DNA, the CDR3 is TGTGCCAGCAGCTTGGGGACAGGGGGACCTCATCAGCCCCAGCATTTT.

This chain connects TRBV6-5 to TRBJ1-1; D unclear. Germline loops: CDR1 MNHEY, CDR2 SVGAGI. This CDR3 comprises 13 residues. V lost 0 bases and J lost 5, with 7 bases in between. CDR3 amino acids: CASSYSSVTEAFF. CDR3 DNA: TGTGCCAGCAGTTACTCGTCCGTGACTGAAGCTTTCTTT.

This clonotype has a handful of counts. The V and J genes are TRBV25-1 and TRBJ1-1, with D possibly TRBD1 on 5 matching bases. Germline-derived CDR1 and CDR2 are MGHDK and SYGVNS. This CDR3 has 15 amino acids. The ends were cut back, 6 bases at V and 1 base at J, with 15 bases in the middle. The CDR3 coding sequence is TGTGCCAGCAGGCGCCCGGGGGTCAGGAACACTGAAGCTTTCTTT. This translates into CASRRPGVRNTEAFF.

The chain uses TRBV20-1 and TRBJ2-5, with D perhaps matching TRBD2 (5 bases). V dropped 6 bases and J dropped 5 bases, with 16 bases sitting between them. The germline V gene encodes CDR1 DFQATT and CDR2 SNEGSKA (reference sequence). The CDR3 is 13 residues long. CDR3 nucleotide sequence: TGCAGTGCAGGTGTAGCTAGCAGGGAGACCCAGTACTTC. It yields the protein CSAGVASRETQYF.

Comment on this clonotype: The junction does not match germline at one end; this may be a read error. The J gene is TRBJ1-1, the V gene TRBV29-1; tentative D call: TRBD1 (6 bases). The CDR3 has 12 amino acids. Germline CDR1 reads SQVTM; CDR2 reads ANQGSEA. The CDR3, as DNA: TGCAGCGTTGGAGGGGGAGGTACTGAAGTTTTCTTT. It encodes CSVGGGGTEVFF.

The chain joins TRBV7-9 to TRBJ1-2, with 9 bases lining up with TRBD1. The CDR3 extends over 16 amino acids. Germline CDR1 is SEHNR and CDR2 is FQNEAQ (reference sequence). The V segment lost 0 bases and the J segment 4 bases; nucleotides outside the gene matches: 6. The DNA for the CDR3 is TGTGCCAGCAGCTTAGCGGGGACAGGGTCAATCTATGGCTACACCTTC. Amino acid sequence: CASSLAGTGSIYGYTF.

The chain is built from TRBV28 and TRBJ2-7, with D hard to call. Germline V lookup: CDR1 MDHEN, CDR2 SYDVKM. V lost 7 bases, J lost 3 bases, and 16 bases lay in between. CDR3 length equals 14 residues. The CDR3 spells CASIGRLGFYEQYF. Here the CDR3 DNA reads TGTGCCAGCATTGGCAGACTTGGGTTCTACGAGCAGTACTTC. Looking up the rest from reference TRBV28 and TRBJ2-7 gives the full variable domain: DVKVTQSSRYLVKRTGEKVFLECVQDMDHENMFWYRQDPGLGLRLIYFSYDVKMKEKGDIPEGYSVSREKKERFSLILESASTNQTSMYLCASIGRLGFYEQYFGPGTRLTVT.

The rearrangement uses TRBV4-1 and TRBJ2-5; TRBD2 might be the D (6 bases). V shed 1 base and J shed 11 bases, with 23 bases lying between them. The CDR3 is made up of 16 amino acids. CDR1 is MGHRA and CDR2 is YSYEKL in the germline V gene. CDR3 in DNA: TGCGCCAGCAGCCAAGCCCTAGCGCGTACCTACAATGAGCAGTACTTC. Its protein product is CASSQALARTYNEQYF.

This rearrangement joins TRBV20-1 to TRBJ2-1; D uncertain. Germline CDR1 reads DFQATT; CDR2 reads SNEGSKA (reference sequence). The CDR3 contains 12 residues. The V end lost 6 bases, the J end lost 3 bases, and 9 bases lay between the germline ends. The CDR3 bases are TGCAGTGCATCCACGGACTACAATGAGCAGTTCTTC. Its translation is CSASTDYNEQFF.

About this clonotype: One base away lies a much larger clone, so this may be a sequencing read error. V usage is TRBV4-1 and J usage is TRBJ1-2; D gene uncertain. CDR3 size: 14 residues. Germline V gene lookup returns CDR1 MGHRA and CDR2 YSYEKL. The CDR3 region has the DNA TGCGCCAGCAGCCAAGGCCCGGGGAACTATGGCTGCACCTTC. Amino acid sequence: CASSQGPGNYGCTF.

V gene TRBV9 combines with J gene TRBJ2-2; 8 bases fit TRBD2. V lost 4 bases and J lost 2; bases outside the gene matches: 10. The germline CDR1 and CDR2 sequences are SGDLS and YYNGEE. The CDR3 runs to 17 residues. The CDR3 coding sequence is TGTGCCAGCAGCCCTTTGGGGCTAGCGGGCAACACCGGGGAGCTGTTTTTT. This codes for CASSPLGLAGNTGELFF.

This clonotype was detected only a few times. The chain recombines TRBV4-1 with TRBJ2-1, with 8 bases aligning to TRBD1. This CDR3 region has 15 residues. Germline V gene sequence: CDR1 MGHRA, CDR2 YSYEKL. The junction had 7 bases not matched to a gene; V was cut back by 2 bases and J by 7 bases. The CDR3 DNA reads as TGCGCCAGCAGCCAAAGGGGACAGGTGGAAAATGAGCAGTTCTTC. Translating gives CASSQRGQVENEQFF.

This chain uses TRBV20-1 with TRBJ1-4, with D unclear. This CDR3 contains 16 residues. Trimming stripped 4 bases from V and 0 bases from J, with 15 bases between. Per germline, CDR1 DFQATT and CDR2 SNEGSKA (reference sequence). CDR3 region: CSATRALTATNEKLFF. CDR3 nucleotides: TGCAGTGCTACACGGGCACTTACTGCAACTAATGAAAAACTGTTTTTT.

V gene TRBV7-8 combines with J gene TRBJ2-1; TRBD2 matches 8 bases. CDR1 SGHVS and CDR2 FQNEAQ come from the germline V gene. With 0 bases clipped from V and 6 bases from J, the junction kept 7 bases outside the gene matches. CDR3 length equals 16 residues. The CDR3 spells CASSLAASGSSNEQFF. CDR3 DNA sequence: TGTGCCAGCAGCTTAGCGGCGAGCGGGAGCTCCAATGAGCAGTTCTTC.

This rearrangement joins TRBV7-3 to TRBJ2-1; 9 nucleotides match TRBD2. The V and J ends lost 1 base and 7 bases, in that order; junction bases with no gene match: 8. The germline gives CDR1 SGHTA, CDR2 FQGTGA. This CDR3 is 16 amino acids long. The CDR3 DNA reads as TGTGCCAGCAGCTTAAATCGGCGGGGGGGCCTGAATGAGCAGTTCTTC. Encoded protein: CASSLNRRGGLNEQFF.

The chain joins TRBV4-3 to TRBJ1-1; TRBD1 matches 11 bases. Trimming took 0 bases from V and 6 from J; bases not matched to a gene: 3. The germline V gene encodes CDR1 LGHNA and CDR2 YSLEER. The CDR3 runs 15 residues. The CDR3 DNA follows: TGCGCCAGCAGCCAAGAGGGGACAGGGGGACCTGAAGCTTTCTTT. It is translated as CASSQEGTGGPEAFF.

This clonotype was detected only a few times. This chain joins TRBV30 and TRBJ2-7; D not certain. CDR3 length: 14 amino acids. The V and J ends lost 2 bases and 7 bases respectively, with 18 bases between them. Germline V gene sequence: CDR1 GTSNPN, CDR2 SVGIG (reference sequence). The CDR3 DNA follows: TGTGCCTGGAGTTTCAGTCGGGCTTACAATGAGCAGTACTTC. Translating gives CAWSFSRAYNEQYF.

In this sample, this clonotype turned up many times. This chain uses TRBV7-2 with TRBJ2-6; D gene uncertain. Germline V lookup: CDR1 SGHTA, CDR2 FQGNSA. The CDR3 extends over 13 amino acids. Trimming pared 1 base from V and 3 bases from J, leaving 1 base between. The CDR3 DNA sequence: TGTGCCAGCAGCTTAGTTGGGGCCAACGTCCTGACTTTC. Its protein is CASSLVGANVLTF.

J is TRBJ2-1 and V is TRBV21-1. TRBV21-1 is designated a pseudogene. The CDR3 is made up of 15 amino acids. The CDR3 region is CASSKEKKRSYEQFF. CDR3 coding DNA: TGTGCCAGCAGCAAAGAAAAAAAACGGTCTTATGAGCAGTTCTTC.

J is TRBJ1-1 and V is TRBV14, with unresolved D. Germline loops: CDR1 SGHDN, CDR2 FVKESK. The ends were cut back, 1 base at V and 10 bases at J, with 10 bases in the middle. The CDR3 totals 12 residues. In DNA form, the CDR3 reads TGTGCCAGCAGCCAAGGGCCAGGTGGAGCTTTCTTT. This encodes CASSQGPGGAFF.

In the case of this clonotype: Compared with germline, one end of the junction differs, possibly owing to a read error. V usage is TRBV20-1 and J usage is TRBJ1-5; D is uncertain. The CDR3 runs 13 residues. Germline CDR1 DFQATT, CDR2 SNEGSKA (reference sequence). The CDR3 reads CSARDLQNRPQHF. CDR3 nucleotides: TGCAGTGCTAGAGATCTACAGAATCGGCCCCAGCATTTT.

The J gene is TRBJ1-2, the V gene TRBV6-1; TRBD1 is a possible D gene (5 bases). The germline CDR1 and CDR2 sequences are MNHNS and SASEGT. Trimming took off 0 bases at V and 8 bases at J, with 10 bases between the two ends. CDR3 size: 13 residues. The CDR3 region has the DNA TGTGCCAGCAGTGAAGCGGGGGATATGGGCTACACCTTC. Its protein product is CASSEAGDMGYTF.

In its sample, this clonotype was seen a few times. The CDR3 loop reads CASSSTRGPYEQYF. DNA for the CDR3: TGTGCCAGCAGTTCCACCAGGGGCCCCTACGAGCAGTACTTC. The genes are TRBV27 and TRBJ2-7, with TRBD1 as a possible D gene (6 bases). The CDR3 is made up of 14 amino acids. The V end lost 4 bases, the J end lost 2 bases, and 12 bases lay between the germline ends. Germline assignment: CDR1 MNHEY and CDR2 SMNVEV (reference sequence).

Turning to this clonotype: A read error may explain this, as a much larger clone is one base away. The chain is built from TRBV28 and TRBJ1-2; 7 bases fit TRBD1. This CDR3 is built from 12 residues. The V and J ends lost 8 bases and 2 bases, in that order; junction bases with no gene match: 2. In germline, CDR1 is MDHEN, CDR2 SYDVKM. CDR3 sequence (DNA): TGTGCCAGCCAGGGGGGGAACTATGGCTACACCTTC. Its translation: CASQGGNYGYTF.

J is TRBJ2-5 and V is TRBV20-1, with D unclear. Trimming cost V 5 bases and J 5 bases, with 3 bases left between them. Germline V gene data show CDR1 as DFQATT and CDR2 as SNEGSKA (reference sequence). The CDR3 is 9 amino acids. Written as DNA, the CDR3 is TGCAGTGCTCCGGAGACCCAGTACTTC. Translating gives CSAPETQYF.

This chain links TRBV7-2 with TRBJ2-5, with D possibly TRBD1 on 6 matching bases. The V end lost 8 bases, the J end lost 0 bases, and 19 bases lay between the germline ends. CDR1 and CDR2 from the germline V gene are SGHTA and FQGNSA. The length of the CDR3 is 16 residues. The CDR3 coding sequence is TGTGCCAGCCGCAAGGTTACTGGGACAAACCAAGAGACCCAGTACTTC. Amino acid sequence: CASRKVTGTNQETQYF.

This clonotype has only a few counts. The chain joins TRBV20-1 to TRBJ2-3; TRBD2 aligns across 10 bases. The V gene end was trimmed by 3 bases and the J gene end by 4 bases; junction bases not matched to a gene: 7. Germline V CDR1 and CDR2: DFQATT, SNEGSKA (reference sequence). The CDR3 is made up of 15 amino acids. As DNA, the CDR3 is TGCAGTGCTAGTAACCCGGGACTAGCGCCAGATACGCAGTATTTT. This codes for CSASNPGLAPDTQYF.

With respect to this clonotype: A much larger clonotype is one base distant, so this may be a read error. The chain is built from TRBV10-3 and TRBJ2-1; TRBD1 matches at 10 bases. The CDR3 is made up of 14 amino acids. Germline CDR1 ENHRY, CDR2 SYGVKD. The CDR3 nucleotides read TGTGCCATCAAAGGGACAGGGGTCCACAATGGGCAGTTCTTC. Encoded protein: CAIKGTGVHNGQFF.